These 21 T cell receptor beta chains originate from one sample sequenced in a study of T cell clones after liver transplantation. Sequencing used immunoSEQ multiplex PCR; TCRdb keeps in-frame clones, though not all of them. The sample consists of fewer than 70,000 clones, 70% to 80% of them appearing once. Sequenced material: CD4+ T cells from blood, taken before liver transplant. All receptors derive from a human donor who received a liver transplant.

The V and J genes are TRBV1 and TRBJ2-5; the table assigns TRBD2, which was not confirmed against the DNA. TRBV1 is deemed a pseudogene. The CDR3 loop spans 17 amino acids. CDR3 sequence: CTSSQLSLTSGQETQYF. Written as DNA, the CDR3 is TGCACCAGCAGCCAACTTTCCCTTACTAGCGGACAAGAGACCCAGTACTTC.

This rearrangement joins TRBV2 to TRBJ2-2; D ambiguous. The CDR3 runs 15 residues. Germline V gene data show CDR1 as SNHLY and CDR2 as FYNNEI. V gave up 2 bases and J gave up 4 bases, with 11 bases separating them. This CDR3 is CASSENAATTGELFF. The CDR3 nucleotides are TGTGCCAGCAGTGAAAACGCGGCGACCACCGGGGAGCTGTTTTTT.

This clone was found once. This rearrangement joins TRBV27 to TRBJ1-4, with 7 nucleotides matching TRBD1. The CDR3 is 13 amino acids. CDR1 and CDR2 from the germline V gene are MNHEY and SMNVEV (reference sequence). Losses at the gene ends were 1 base for V and 14 bases for J; bases not matched to a gene: 7. This CDR3 is CASSLFRPGQLFF. The CDR3 DNA follows: TGTGCCAGCAGTTTATTCCGTCCGGGACAGCTGTTTTTT. Full variable domain (remainder filled in from reference TRBV27 and TRBJ1-4): EAQVTQNPRYLITVTGKKLTVTCSQNMNHEYMSWYRQDPGLGLRQIYYSMNVEVTDKGDVPEGYKVSRKEKRNFPLILESPSPNQTSLYFCASSLFRPGQLFFGSGTQLSVL.

Here the CDR3 DNA reads TGTGCCAGCAGCCTTAGCGGGGGCACAGATACGCAGTATTTT. As protein: CASSLSGGTDTQYF. V gene TRBV5-4 combines with J gene TRBJ2-3; 8 bases agree with TRBD2. The CDR3 length is 14 residues. Germline CDR1 and CDR2: SGHNT and YYREEE (reference sequence). V was clipped by 4 bases and J by 1 base; unmatched bases: 2.

This clone has only a few counts. V usage is TRBV4-1 and J usage is TRBJ2-5, with 7 bases aligning to TRBD1. In germline, CDR1 is MGHRA, CDR2 YSYEKL. This CDR3 region has 14 residues. J lost 4 bases, V lost 5 bases, and 7 bases had no gene match. The CDR3 protein is CASSKGGFRETQYF. CDR3 nucleotides: TGCGCCAGCAGCAAAGGGGGCTTTCGAGAGACCCAGTACTTC.

This sequence joins TRBV5-4 and TRBJ1-2; TRBD1 is a possible D gene (5 bases). Germline V gene data show CDR1 as SGHNT and CDR2 as YYREEE (reference sequence). The V and J ends lost 2 bases and 3 bases respectively, with 8 bases between them. The CDR3 has 13 amino acids. The CDR3 protein is CASSFDRDYGYTF. The DNA of the CDR3 is TGTGCCAGCAGCTTTGACAGAGACTATGGCTACACCTTC.

The chain links TRBV6-6 to TRBJ2-7; 10 positions match TRBD1. The germline CDR1 and CDR2 sequences are MNHNY and SVGAGI (reference sequence). The CDR3 sequence is 15 residues long. J gave up 1 base and V 4 bases, and 4 bases lay outside the gene matches. The DNA for the CDR3 is TGTGCCAGCAGTTTGCCGGGACAGGGGTCCTACGAGCAGTACTTC. Translation gives CASSLPGQGSYEQYF.

V gene TRBV7-9 combines with J gene TRBJ2-1; TRBD2 matches at 11 bases. The CDR3 contains 15 residues. Trimming removed 3 bases from V and 8 bases from J; junction bases left unmatched: 6. Per the germline V gene, CDR1 is SEHNR and CDR2 is FQNEAQ (reference sequence). CDR3 region: CASSFYSGGAYEQFF. In DNA, the CDR3 is TGTGCCAGCAGCTTTTATAGCGGGGGGGCATATGAGCAGTTCTTC.

Only a few counts were recorded for this clone. This sequence joins TRBV29-1 and TRBJ1-4; D not resolved. This CDR3 has 12 residues. The germline V gene encodes CDR1 SQVTM and CDR2 ANQGSEA. V lost 5 bases and J 5 bases, leaving 9 bases between the germline ends. The CDR3, as DNA: TGCAGCGTTCTGACATTAAATGAAAAACTGTTTTTT. Translation: CSVLTLNEKLFF.

The rearrangement joins TRBV25-1 to TRBJ1-6; D is possibly TRBD1 (6 bases). Germline V gene data show CDR1 as MGHDK and CDR2 as SYGVNS. CDR3 length: 15 amino acids. Trimming took 3 bases from V and 6 from J, leaving 12 bases between them. The DNA for the CDR3 is TGTGCCAGCAGTGACCAAGGACAGTTTAATTCACCCCTCCACTTT. It codes for CASSDQGQFNSPLHF.

This chain joins TRBV5-4 and TRBJ1-6; TRBD1 matches 8 bases. The CDR3 extends over 16 amino acids. CDR1 and CDR2 from the germline V gene are SGHNT and YYREEE (reference sequence). Trimming cost V 3 bases and J 9 bases; bases outside gene matches: 11. In nucleotides, the CDR3 is TGTGCCAGCAGCTACCTAGGGACAGGCGGTCGTTCACCCCTCCACTTT. Its protein product is CASSYLGTGGRSPLHF.

The rearrangement links TRBV5-1 to TRBJ2-1; the match to TRBD2 covers 13 bases. The CDR3 runs 15 residues. V trimming: 4 bases; J trimming: 6 bases; junction bases outside the gene matches: 4. Germline-derived CDR1 and CDR2 are SGHRS and YFSETQ. The CDR3 region is CASSARLAGGNEQFF. The CDR3 DNA reads TGCGCCAGCAGCGCTAGACTAGCGGGGGGCAATGAGCAGTTCTTC.

The chain recombines TRBV30 with TRBJ1-2; 8 bases are shared with TRBD1. CDR1 is GTSNPN, CDR2 SVGIG, per germline (reference sequence). The CDR3 has 12 residues. V was clipped by 5 bases and J by 8 bases; unmatched bases: 7. The CDR3 DNA reads as TGTGCCTGGGGCGGCAGGGGGCCCGGCTACACCTTC. Its protein is CAWGGRGPGYTF.

V gene TRBV6-5 combines with J gene TRBJ2-7; D perhaps matches TRBD2 (7 bases). Germline V lookup: CDR1 MNHEY, CDR2 SVGAGI. This CDR3 region has 13 residues. V lost 6 bases and J lost 7, with 16 bases in between. CDR3 region: CASSPRGAREQYF. In nucleotides, the CDR3 is TGTGCCAGCAGCCCTCGGGGGGCGCGGGAGCAGTACTTC.

As DNA, the CDR3 is TGTGCCAGCAGCACCGGACAGCTACGGGCTGAAGCTTTCTTT. Encoded protein: CASSTGQLRAEAFF. The chain is built from TRBV7-3 and TRBJ1-1, with D tentatively TRBD1 (6 bases). Per germline, CDR1 SGHTA and CDR2 FQGTGA. Trimming shortened V by 5 bases and J by 6 bases, and 16 bases separated the two germline ends. The CDR3 length is 14 residues. The entire variable domain, with the rest obtained from reference TRBV7-3 and TRBJ1-1, is as follows: GAGVSQTPSNKVTEKGKYVELRCDPISGHTALYWYRQSLGQGPEFLIYFQGTGAADDSGLPNDRFFAVRPEGSVSTLKIQRTERGDSAVYLCASSTGQLRAEAFFGQGTRLTVV.

The CDR3 DNA follows: TGTGCCAGCAGCTTCGGGACAGGGGATGAAAAACTGTTTTTT. Its translation: CASSFGTGDEKLFF. This chain links TRBV7-9 with TRBJ1-4, with 10 bases matching TRBD1. V lost 3 bases to trimming and J lost 6 bases; unmatched junction nucleotides: 1. The CDR3 covers 14 residues. Germline assignment: CDR1 SEHNR and CDR2 FQNEAQ (reference sequence). The entire variable domain, with the rest obtained from reference TRBV7-9 and TRBJ1-4, is as follows: DTGVSQNPRHKITKRGQNVTFRCDPISEHNRLYWYRQTLGQGPEFLTYFQNEAQLEKSRLLSDRFSAERPKGSFSTLEIQRTEQGDSAMYLCASSFGTGDEKLFFGSGTQLSVL.

The V and J genes are TRBV7-9 and TRBJ1-6, with D uncertain. CDR1 and CDR2 (germline): SEHNR, FQNEAQ (reference sequence). The V gene lost 1 base and the J gene lost 7 bases, with 11 bases spanning the gap. CDR3 size: 15 residues. This CDR3 reads CASSLDGLSNSPLHF. The CDR3 DNA sequence: TGTGCCAGCAGCTTAGACGGACTGTCGAATTCACCCCTCCACTTT. Variable domain in full (rest from reference TRBV7-9 and TRBJ1-6): DTGVSQNPRHKITKRGQNVTFRCDPISEHNRLYWYRQTLGQGPEFLTYFQNEAQLEKSRLLSDRFSAERPKGSFSTLEIQRTEQGDSAMYLCASSLDGLSNSPLHFGNGTRLTVT.

This chain joins TRBV7-2 and TRBJ1-1; TRBD1 agrees at 8 bases. The germline CDR1 and CDR2 sequences are SGHTA and FQGNSA. V was clipped by 5 bases and J by 3 bases; unmatched bases: 5. CDR3 length: 14 amino acids. The CDR3 DNA reads TGTGCCAGCAGCCGACAGGGGTCCGACACTGAAGCTTTCTTT. It translates to CASSRQGSDTEAFF.

The V gene is TRBV7-2, the J gene TRBJ1-5, with a tentative D call TRBD1 (6 bases). Germline CDR1 and CDR2: SGHTA and FQGNSA. This CDR3 spans 13 amino acids. V was clipped by 2 bases and J by 8 bases, with 10 bases between them. The CDR3 DNA follows: TGTGCCAGCAGCTTAAACCAGGGGAAGCCCCAGCATTTT. Amino acid sequence: CASSLNQGKPQHF.

The chain has TRBV28 and TRBJ1-5; D is perhaps TRBD1 (6 bases). From germline, CDR1 is MDHEN and CDR2 SYDVKM. V lost 6 bases to trimming and J lost 3 bases, with 18 bases between them. The CDR3 loop spans 16 amino acids. This CDR3 reads CASRMPGGGSNQPQHF. The CDR3 nucleotides read TGTGCCAGCAGAATGCCGGGAGGGGGTTCCAATCAGCCCCAGCATTTT.

This clone was picked up one time. The chain has TRBV5-8 and TRBJ1-5, with a tentative D call TRBD1 (5 bases). Germline V CDR1 and CDR2: SGHTS, YDEGEE. The CDR3 runs 17 residues. V shed 2 bases and J shed 3 bases, with 18 bases lying between them. The CDR3 region is CASSFSTGGTVNQPQHF. The CDR3 region has the DNA TGTGCCAGCAGCTTTTCCACAGGAGGGACGGTCAATCAGCCCCAGCATTTT.